This T cell receptor (beta chain) was captured in a study of metastatic and nonmetastatic thyroid tumors. As for the study in general: The comparison covered peripheral blood and tumor or nodule tissue in malignant and benign thyroid patients. The study, taken as a whole, reports: In both blood and tumor samples, TCR beta diversity was reported significantly higher for malignant than benign nodules.

This clone was seen repeatedly, ten times or more. No antigen is known for it. The CDR3 sequence is 16 residues long. After removal of 5 bases from V and 5 bases from J, the junction contained 10 bases not matched to a gene. Germline lookup yields CDR1 MDHEN and CDR2 SYDVKM. As originally analysed: In papillary thyroid cancer, a distant-metastasis classifier was built using CDR3 differences across clinicopathological groups. TCRdb re-analyzed the PCR reads using MiXCR. The V and J calls were determined by TCRdb, not by the authors. This table has approximately 18,000 clones, approximately 24% appearing once. Each patient went into thyroid surgery without having received any treatment.

Sequences were obtained from tumor tissue. The TCR was taken from a female donor with papillary thyroid cancer or a benign thyroid nodule (not recorded which). Some clones in this sample may be carry-over from other donors' samples. The genes are TRBV28 and TRBJ2-2; 8 bases align to TRBD1. CDR3 sequence (DNA): TGTGCCAGCAGTAAAAGGACAGGGATTAGGACCGGGGAGCTGTTTTTT. Its translation is CASSKRTGIRTGELFF. Using reference TRBV28 and TRBJ2-2 for the parts outside the CDR3, the full variable domain is DVKVTQSSRYLVKRTGEKVFLECVQDMDHENMFWYRQDPGLGLRLIYFSYDVKMKEKGDIPEGYSVSREKKERFSLILESASTNQTSMYLCASSKRTGIRTGELFFGEGSRLTVL.